Listed below are T cell receptor beta chains from one sample, sequenced in a study of cytomegalovirus exposure and HLA in healthy donors. The repertoire was sequenced with immunoSEQ multiplex PCR; TCRdb's copy has only in-frame clones and lacks some. Found here are 150,000 or so clones, about 74% of them singletons; the top ten hold 4.3%. Material for sequencing was PBMCs. Receptor source: a man between 18 and 35 years old in good health and CMV-seropositive. Each CDR3 is given with its conserved first and last residue. Each record gives: V gene, D gene, J gene, clone size, CDR3 DNA, CDR3 protein. A D gene is named only where the DNA matches it firmly. Where a row states a size, it is once, few, many or the class of an expanded clone; other rows omit it.

V gene: TRBV27; D gene: TRBD1; J gene: TRBJ2-7; clone size: .; CDR3 DNA: TGTGCCAGCAGCCCCTCGACAGGGATCTCCTACGAGCAGTACTTC; CDR3 protein: CASSPSTGISYEQYF
V gene: TRBV9; D gene: .; J gene: TRBJ2-7; clone size: .; CDR3 DNA: TGTGCCAGCAGCCCCTCCGGGACTTTTATCTACGAGCAGTACTTC; CDR3 protein: CASSPSGTFIYEQYF
V gene: TRBV7-9; D gene: TRBD1; J gene: TRBJ1-1; clone size: few; CDR3 DNA: TGTGCCAGCAGGGCCGGGACAGGGGCCTTTGAAGCTTTCTTT; CDR3 protein: CASRAGTGAFEAFF
V gene: TRBV5-1; D gene: TRBD1; J gene: TRBJ1-4; clone size: once; CDR3 DNA: TGCGCCAGCAGCTTCATAGGGACAGGGGTTGAAAAACTGTTTTTT; CDR3 protein: CASSFIGTGVEKLFF
V gene: TRBV16; D gene: .; J gene: TRBJ1-2; clone size: few; CDR3 DNA: TGTGCCAGCAGCCAATTGAGGGGCTACACCTTC; CDR3 protein: CASSQLRGYTF
V gene: TRBV15; D gene: .; J gene: TRBJ1-1; clone size: .; CDR3 DNA: TGTGCCACCACTCCGGACAGATTTAACACTGAAGCTTTCTTT; CDR3 protein: CATTPDRFNTEAFF
V gene: TRBV5-1; D gene: .; J gene: TRBJ1-5; clone size: .; CDR3 DNA: TGCGCCAGCAGCTTGGACGGGGGTGGGCAGCCCCAGCATTTT; CDR3 protein: CASSLDGGGQPQHF
V gene: TRBV29-1; D gene: .; J gene: TRBJ2-1; clone size: .; CDR3 DNA: TGCAGCGTTCCCTACGGTCGGGGTGAGCAGTTCTTC; CDR3 protein: CSVPYGRGEQFF
V gene: TRBV4-3; D gene: .; J gene: TRBJ2-1; clone size: .; CDR3 DNA: TGCGCCAGCAGCCAAGGCAAGGGAGGGGGCTCCTACAATGAGCAGTTCTTC; CDR3 protein: CASSQGKGGGSYNEQFF
V gene: TRBV4-1; D gene: .; J gene: TRBJ1-5; clone size: .; CDR3 DNA: TGCGCCAGCAGCCCCCGGACAGTAATAAAACGCAATCAGCCCCAGCATTTT; CDR3 protein: CASSPRTVIKRNQPQHF
V gene: TRBV28; D gene: TRBD1; J gene: TRBJ2-2; clone size: .; CDR3 DNA: TGTGCCAGCGTAACAGGGGGGAACACCGGGGAGCTGTTTTTT; CDR3 protein: CASVTGGNTGELFF
V gene: TRBV4-2; D gene: .; J gene: TRBJ2-3; clone size: .; CDR3 DNA: TGTGCCAGCAAGACAGGGACTGGCACAGATACGCAGTATTTT; CDR3 protein: CASKTGTGTDTQYF
V gene: TRBV6-5; D gene: TRBD1; J gene: TRBJ1-3; clone size: few; CDR3 DNA: TGTGCCACCCAGACAGGGGCAGGAAACACCATATATTTT; CDR3 protein: CATQTGAGNTIYF
V gene: TRBV6-5; D gene: .; J gene: TRBJ1-1; clone size: .; CDR3 DNA: TGTGCCAGCAGTTACCGGCCAGGGGTGAACACTGAAGCTTTCTTT; CDR3 protein: CASSYRPGVNTEAFF
V gene: TRBV7-2; D gene: .; J gene: TRBJ2-3; clone size: few; CDR3 DNA: TGTGCCAGCAGCCTCGGCCACTTCGGGGATACGCAGTATTTT; CDR3 protein: CASSLGHFGDTQYF
V gene: TRBV5-4; D gene: TRBD1; J gene: TRBJ2-2; clone size: .; CDR3 DNA: TGTGCCAGCAGCTTGGGACAGGGACGATCCGGGGAGCTGTTTTTT; CDR3 protein: CASSLGQGRSGELFF
V gene: TRBV10-3; D gene: .; J gene: TRBJ1-1; clone size: .; CDR3 DNA: TGTGCCATCAGTGACGTTCTGGGGAGGGACACTGAAGCTTTCTTT; CDR3 protein: CAISDVLGRDTEAFF
V gene: TRBV4-2; D gene: TRBD2; J gene: TRBJ2-1; clone size: .; CDR3 DNA: TGTGCCAGCAGCCAAGTCCCTAGCGGGGGACTGGGGTACCCTAATGAGCAGTTCTTC; CDR3 protein: CASSQVPSGGLGYPNEQFF
V gene: TRBV7-9; D gene: TRBD1; J gene: TRBJ1-2; clone size: .; CDR3 DNA: TGTGCCAGCAGCTTAGGGACAGGGGGTGACTATGGCTACACCTTC; CDR3 protein: CASSLGTGGDYGYTF
V gene: TRBV6-6; D gene: TRBD1; J gene: TRBJ1-2; clone size: .; CDR3 DNA: TGTGCCAGCACCCCAGGGGGTTCCTATGGCTACACCTTC; CDR3 protein: CASTPGGSYGYTF
V gene: TRBV11-2; D gene: .; J gene: TRBJ2-7; clone size: few; CDR3 DNA: TGTGCCAGCAGCCCACCCCTGCTAGCTGATTCCTACGAGCAGTACTTC; CDR3 protein: CASSPPLLADSYEQYF
V gene: TRBV13; D gene: TRBD1; J gene: TRBJ1-2; clone size: .; CDR3 DNA: TGTGCCAGCAGCTTAGAGACAGGGGGCGGCTATGGCTACACCTTC; CDR3 protein: CASSLETGGGYGYTF